This section outlines one T cell receptor beta chain sequence together with its context. The antigen remains undetermined. Documented time point: recipient sample about 28 days before transplant, after cytoreduction. The data are from a study of T cell clonotyping in hematopoietic cell transplantation. General study results and limits: Few recipient clonotypes overlapped donors; over 97% were de novo at given depth.

This CDR3 has 12 amino acids. The germline CDR1 and CDR2 sequences are SQVTM and ANQGSEA. V dropped 4 bases and J dropped 7 bases, with 8 bases sitting between them. This table comes from immunoSEQ multiplex PCR, and its TCRdb copy is limited to in-frame clones, with some not included. Counted here are roughly 44,000 clones, approximately 81% occurring once; the ten biggest clones make up roughly 3.1%. V is TRBV29-1 and J is TRBJ1-6; the D is unclear. Sequenced here: peripheral blood mononuclear cells, sampled before stem cell transplant. The TCR originated in a man between 60 and 70 years old with acute myeloid leukemia. Some clones in this sample may be carry-over from other donors' samples. CDR3 nucleotide sequence: TGCAGCGTTGCGATACAGAATTCACCCCTCCACTTT. Its translation is CSVAIQNSPLHF.